This TCR beta chain is drawn from a study of blood T cell repertoires in COVID-19. Study in general: Spain, Italy and the United States supplied samples that represented acute and convalescent COVID-19.

As handled by the study authors: Amplified reference gene primers provided the basis for estimating nucleated cell counts. Clones were read by immunoSEQ multiplex PCR, and TCRdb kept only the in-frame ones, dropping some. V and J calls and clone size are as listed in that table; D and trimming were resolved from the DNA. The sample holds about 120,000 clones, around 87% seen once. V dropped 5 bases and J dropped 8; count of bases not matched to a gene: 10. The germline V gene has CDR1 LNHDA and CDR2 SQIVND (reference sequence). The length of the CDR3 is 15 residues. The material sequenced was peripheral blood. The chain carries TRBV19 and TRBJ2-1; TRBD2 agrees at 9 bases. The sequence was obtained from a man aged 65 to 85 with active or convalescent COVID-19. The CDR3 loop is CASSPRTSVPDEQFF. Here the CDR3 DNA reads TGTGCCAGTAGTCCACGGACTAGCGTGCCGGATGAGCAGTTCTTC.